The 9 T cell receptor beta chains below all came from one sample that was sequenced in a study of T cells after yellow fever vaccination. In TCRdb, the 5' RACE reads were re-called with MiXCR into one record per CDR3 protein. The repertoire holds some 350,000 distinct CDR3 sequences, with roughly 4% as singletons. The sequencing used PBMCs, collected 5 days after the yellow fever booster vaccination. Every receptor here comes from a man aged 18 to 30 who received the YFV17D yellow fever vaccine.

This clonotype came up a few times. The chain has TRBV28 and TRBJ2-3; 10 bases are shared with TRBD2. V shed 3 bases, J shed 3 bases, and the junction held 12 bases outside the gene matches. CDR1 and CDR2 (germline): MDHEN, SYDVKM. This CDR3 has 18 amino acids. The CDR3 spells CASSFHRASGGETDTQYF. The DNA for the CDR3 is TGTGCCAGCAGTTTCCATCGCGCTAGCGGGGGTGAAACAGATACGCAGTATTTT.

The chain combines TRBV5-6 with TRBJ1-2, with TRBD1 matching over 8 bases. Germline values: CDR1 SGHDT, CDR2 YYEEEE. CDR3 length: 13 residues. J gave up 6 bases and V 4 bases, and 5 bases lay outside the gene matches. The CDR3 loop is CASSPGQAHGYTF. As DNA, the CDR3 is TGTGCCAGCAGCCCGGGACAGGCTCATGGCTACACCTTC.

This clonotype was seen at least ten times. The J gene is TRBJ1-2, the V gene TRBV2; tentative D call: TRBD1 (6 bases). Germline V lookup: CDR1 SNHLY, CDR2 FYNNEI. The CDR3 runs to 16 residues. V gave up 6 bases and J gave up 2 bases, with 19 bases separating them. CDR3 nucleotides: TGTGCCAGCAGGGCCGGGATGGACAGACCGAACTATGGCTACACCTTC. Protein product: CASRAGMDRPNYGYTF.

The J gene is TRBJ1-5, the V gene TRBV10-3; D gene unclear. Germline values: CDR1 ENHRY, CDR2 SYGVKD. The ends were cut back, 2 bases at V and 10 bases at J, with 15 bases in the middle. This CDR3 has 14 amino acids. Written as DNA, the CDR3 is TGTGCCATCAGTGAGCTCACCGGAATCGGCCCCCAGCATTTT. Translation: CAISELTGIGPQHF.

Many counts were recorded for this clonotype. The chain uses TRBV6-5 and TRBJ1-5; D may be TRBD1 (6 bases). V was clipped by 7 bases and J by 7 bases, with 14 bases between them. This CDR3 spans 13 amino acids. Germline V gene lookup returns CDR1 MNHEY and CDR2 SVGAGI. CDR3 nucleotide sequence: TGTGCCAGCAAAGGTGCGGGGGGCCAGCCCCAGCATTTT. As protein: CASKGAGGQPQHF.

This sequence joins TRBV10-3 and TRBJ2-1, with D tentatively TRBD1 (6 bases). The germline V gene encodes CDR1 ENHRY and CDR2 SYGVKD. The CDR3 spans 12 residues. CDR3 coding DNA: TGTGCGTCTACAGGGTTGTACAATGAGCAGTTCTTC. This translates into CASTGLYNEQFF.

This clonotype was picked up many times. CDR3 in DNA: TGCGCCAGCAGCCAGGAGGGACAGGGGACCAATCAGCCCCAGCATTTT. This gives the protein CASSQEGQGTNQPQHF. The chain has TRBV4-1 and TRBJ1-5; 10 positions match TRBD1. This CDR3 region has 16 residues. J lost 3 bases, V lost 3 bases, and 5 bases had no gene match. Per germline, CDR1 MGHRA and CDR2 YSYEKL.

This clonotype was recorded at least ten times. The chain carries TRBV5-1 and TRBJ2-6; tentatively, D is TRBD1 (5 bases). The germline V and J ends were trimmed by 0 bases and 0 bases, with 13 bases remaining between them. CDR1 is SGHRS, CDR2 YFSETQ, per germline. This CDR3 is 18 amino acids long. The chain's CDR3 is CASSLAYRFFSGANVLTF. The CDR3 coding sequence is TGCGCCAGCAGCTTGGCGTACAGGTTCTTCTCTGGGGCCAACGTCCTGACTTTC.

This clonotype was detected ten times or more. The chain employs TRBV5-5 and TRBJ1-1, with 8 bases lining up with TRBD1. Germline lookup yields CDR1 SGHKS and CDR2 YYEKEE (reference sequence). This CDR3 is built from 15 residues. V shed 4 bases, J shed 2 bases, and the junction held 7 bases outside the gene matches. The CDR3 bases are TGTGCCAGCAGCAGGCGGACAGGGATTAACACTGAAGCTTTCTTT. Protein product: CASSRRTGINTEAFF.